The clone carrying this T cell receptor (beta chain) rates as medium-sized. The germline V and J ends were trimmed by 5 bases and 0 bases, with 15 bases remaining between them. There are 15 residues in the CDR3. CDR1 and CDR2 (germline): SGHRS, YFSETQ. The data derive from a study of blood T cell repertoires in COVID-19. Sequenced by immunoSEQ multiplex PCR; TCRdb stores in-frame clones only, minus some. The data show around 37,000 clones, 75% to 90% seen once. Material for sequencing was peripheral blood. V gene TRBV5-1 combines with J gene TRBJ2-7; D uncertain. The TCR was taken from a man in his 60s with acute or convalescent COVID-19. The CDR3 sequence is CASRLQNLISYEQYF. The DNA of the CDR3 is TGCGCCAGCAGATTACAGAACCTCATCTCCTACGAGCAGTACTTC.